The 20 T cell receptor beta chains below come from one sample, sequenced in a study of T cell responses to AZD1222 COVID-19 vaccine. The method was immunoSEQ multiplex PCR; TCRdb's version includes in-frame clones alone and lacks a portion of them. This sample has about 94,000 clones, with roughly 84% found just once. This material consisted of peripheral blood, taken on day 0 of AZD1222 vaccination. The source of these receptors is an adult in good health.

This chain connects TRBV28 to TRBJ2-5, with 12 bases that match TRBD2. V dropped 4 bases and J dropped 2; count of bases not matched to a gene: 14. The CDR3 extends over 19 amino acids. Germline values: CDR1 MDHEN, CDR2 SYDVKM. The CDR3 loop is CASSSRWLAGGPGQETQYF. CDR3 nucleotides: TGTGCCAGCAGTTCACGGTGGCTAGCGGGGGGGCCTGGGCAAGAGACCCAGTACTTC.

This chain connects TRBV4-1 to TRBJ1-2; perhaps TRBD1 as D (5 bases). The V gene's germline CDR1 is MGHRA and CDR2 YSYEKL. The CDR3 spans 15 residues. The V gene lost 5 bases and the J gene lost 2 bases, with 15 bases spanning the gap. CDR3 in DNA: TGCGCCAGCAGCAGAGTCGTCGGGGGAAACTATGGCTACACCTTC. It specifies CASSRVVGGNYGYTF.

This chain connects TRBV4-3 to TRBJ2-7; 10 bases align to TRBD2. The CDR3 sequence is 15 residues long. The junction had 5 bases not matched to a gene; V was cut back by 1 base and J by 5 bases. Germline V lookup: CDR1 LGHNA, CDR2 YSLEER. The CDR3 sequence is CASSQAASGGNEQYF. The CDR3 DNA sequence: TGCGCCAGCAGCCAAGCGGCTAGCGGGGGTAACGAGCAGTACTTC.

The gene calls are TRBV19 and TRBJ1-5; D may be TRBD1 (5 bases). Germline V gene sequence: CDR1 LNHDA, CDR2 SQIVND (reference sequence). V lost 3 bases and J 6 bases, leaving 12 bases between the germline ends. The CDR3 length is 14 residues. CDR3: CASSISLGAQPQHF. For the CDR3, the DNA is TGTGCCAGTAGTATTAGTTTAGGGGCTCAGCCCCAGCATTTT.

The V call is TRBV7-6, the J call TRBJ2-1, with 12 bases identical to TRBD2. V lost 1 base to trimming and J lost 10 bases; unmatched junction nucleotides: 11. The length of the CDR3 is 17 residues. Germline lookup yields CDR1 SGHVS and CDR2 FNYEAQ. For the CDR3, the DNA is TGTGCCAGCAGCTTAGGGACTAGCGGGGCTTACGGCGGAGAGCAGTTCTTC. Amino acids: CASSLGTSGAYGGEQFF.

The count of this clone is one. V and J are TRBV7-2 and TRBJ1-1; 10 bases are shared with TRBD1. V trimming: 1 base; J trimming: 2 bases; junction bases outside the gene matches: 1. Germline V gives CDR1 SGHTA, CDR2 FQGNSA. The CDR3 contains 15 residues. The CDR3 protein is CASSLGQGANTEAFF. For the CDR3, the DNA is TGTGCCAGCAGCTTAGGACAGGGGGCAAACACTGAAGCTTTCTTT.

The chain couples TRBV5-6 to TRBJ2-7; 7 bases match TRBD1. CDR1 is SGHDT, CDR2 YYEEEE, per germline. V lost 3 bases and J lost 3; bases outside the gene matches: 6. The CDR3 sequence is 14 residues long. The CDR3 loop is CASSSLTGDYEQYF. DNA of the CDR3: TGTGCCAGCAGCTCACTAACAGGGGACTACGAGCAGTACTTC.

The V gene is TRBV19, the J gene TRBJ1-1; weak D call: TRBD1 (5 bases). Deletions cut 3 bases from V and 8 bases from J, with 13 bases between. The CDR3 sequence is 13 residues long. Germline CDR1 is LNHDA and CDR2 is SQIVND (reference sequence). CDR3 DNA: TGTGCCAGTAGTATTAAAGGGGCTCGGGAAGCTTTCTTT. Translating it yields CASSIKGAREAFF.

This chain joins TRBV19 and TRBJ1-3, with a possible D match to TRBD1 (6 bases). The germline CDR1 and CDR2 sequences are LNHDA and SQIVND (reference sequence). CDR3 length: 14 amino acids. The V end lost 7 bases, the J end lost 0 bases, and 10 bases lay between the germline ends. The CDR3 region is CASTAGVSGNTIYF. The CDR3 coding sequence is TGTGCCAGTACAGCAGGGGTCTCTGGAAACACCATATATTTT.

The gene calls are TRBV24-1 and TRBJ1-5; perhaps TRBD1 as D (5 bases). CDR3 length: 14 residues. V was clipped by 3 bases and J by 3 bases, with 8 bases between them. CDR1 is KGHDR and CDR2 is SFDVKD in the germline V gene. CDR3 nucleotide sequence: TGTGCCACCAGTGATGGGGGTTCCAATCAGCCCCAGCATTTT. Translating gives CATSDGGSNQPQHF.

This rearrangement joins TRBV3-1 (or the pseudogene TRBV3-2) to TRBJ2-1; TRBD2 matches 12 bases. The CDR3 extends over 19 amino acids. From germline, CDR1 is LGHDT and CDR2 YNNKEL (reference sequence). J was trimmed by 0 bases and V by 2 bases; bases with no gene match: 8. The CDR3 here is CASSQLAGGPHSSYNEQFF. For the CDR3, the DNA is TGTGCCAGCAGCCAACTAGCGGGGGGGCCTCACAGCTCCTACAATGAGCAGTTCTTC.

The V gene is TRBV21-1, the J gene TRBJ1-1. TRBV21-1 is recorded as a pseudogene. The CDR3 runs to 13 residues. The CDR3 nucleotides are TGTGCCAGCAGCAAGGGGGGGGACACTGAAGCTTTCTTT. As protein: CASSKGGDTEAFF.

V usage is TRBV6-5 and J usage is TRBJ1-1, with 7 bases matching TRBD1. V gave up 3 bases and J gave up 4 bases; unmatched junction bases: 8. The CDR3 has 15 amino acids. Germline values: CDR1 MNHEY, CDR2 SVGAGI. The CDR3 reads CASSYTNRGFTEAFF. CDR3 bases: TGTGCCAGCAGTTATACGAACAGGGGTTTCACTGAAGCTTTCTTT.

In this sample, this clone turned up once. The CDR3 region has the DNA TGTGCCAGCAGCGTAACAGGGGGTCGGAACACCGGGGAGCTGTTTTTT. This gives the protein CASSVTGGRNTGELFF. The rearrangement uses TRBV7-6 and TRBJ2-2; 8 nucleotides line up with TRBD1. CDR1 and CDR2 from the germline V gene are SGHVS and FNYEAQ. The CDR3 length is 16 residues. Trimming cost V 5 bases and J 1 base; bases outside gene matches: 6.

The chain is built from TRBV5-1 and TRBJ2-7; a possible D gene is TRBD2 (5 bases). The CDR3 spans 14 residues. The V and J ends lost 1 base and 2 bases respectively, with 10 bases between them. Germline CDR1 and CDR2: SGHRS and YFSETQ. The CDR3 sequence: CASSLKSGAYEQYF. Here the CDR3 DNA reads TGCGCCAGCAGCTTGAAATCCGGGGCCTACGAGCAGTACTTC.

The V gene is TRBV11-2, the J gene TRBJ2-7; unclear D gene. The CDR3 loop spans 16 amino acids. Per the germline V gene, CDR1 is SGHAT and CDR2 is FQNNGV. V was cut by 2 bases and J by 0 bases, with 14 bases left in between. The DNA for the CDR3 is TGTGCCAGCAGCTTAAACCCGGCAGTCCTCTCCTACGAGCAGTACTTC. Encoded protein: CASSLNPAVLSYEQYF.

The V and J genes are TRBV6-5 and TRBJ1-5; TRBD1 matches 9 bases. The CDR3 runs 14 residues. V dropped 8 bases and J dropped 5; count of bases not matched to a gene: 7. Germline assignment: CDR1 MNHEY and CDR2 SVGAGI. CDR3 amino acids: CASGQGFVYQPQHF. For the CDR3, the DNA is TGTGCCAGCGGACAGGGGTTTGTATATCAGCCCCAGCATTTT.

The chain uses TRBV12-3 or TRBV12-4 and TRBJ1-2; D unresolved. The CDR3 sequence is 12 residues long. Between the trimmed V and J ends, which lost 3 bases and 6 bases, there was a span of 8 bases. The CDR3 DNA sequence: TGTGCCAGCAGTTTGGCAGCTCATGGCTACACCTTC. Its protein is CASSLAAHGYTF.

This clone was picked up a small number of times. The chain joins TRBV27 to TRBJ2-1; D is perhaps TRBD1 (5 bases). The CDR3 is 16 residues long. Trimming took 0 bases from V and 6 from J, leaving 15 bases between them. Germline V gene data show CDR1 as MNHEY and CDR2 as SMNVEV (reference sequence). CDR3 in amino acids: CASSLSAGYGPNEQFF. DNA for the CDR3: TGTGCCAGCAGTTTATCGGCAGGGTATGGCCCCAATGAGCAGTTCTTC.

The rearrangement uses TRBV6-2 or TRBV6-3 and TRBJ2-5; TRBD2 matches at 11 bases. V dropped 6 bases and J dropped 4; count of bases not matched to a gene: 7. Germline CDR1 is MNHEY and CDR2 is SVGEGT. This CDR3 comprises 15 residues. This CDR3 reads CASSSSGGTLETQYF. DNA for the CDR3: TGTGCCAGCAGCTCTAGCGGGGGGACCTTAGAGACCCAGTACTTC.